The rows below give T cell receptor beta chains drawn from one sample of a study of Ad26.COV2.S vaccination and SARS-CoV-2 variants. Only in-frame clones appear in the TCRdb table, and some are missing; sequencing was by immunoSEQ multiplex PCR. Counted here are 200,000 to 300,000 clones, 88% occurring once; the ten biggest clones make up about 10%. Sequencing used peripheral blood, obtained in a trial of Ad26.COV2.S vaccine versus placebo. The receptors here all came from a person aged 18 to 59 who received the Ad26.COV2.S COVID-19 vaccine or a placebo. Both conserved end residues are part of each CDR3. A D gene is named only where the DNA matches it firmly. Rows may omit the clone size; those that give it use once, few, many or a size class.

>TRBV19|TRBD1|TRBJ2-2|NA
TGTGCCAGTAGCACGGGACAGGGTAACACCGGGGAGCTGTTTTTT
CASSTGQGNTGELFF
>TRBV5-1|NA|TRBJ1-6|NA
TGCGCCAGCAGCTTGGCCGTAGGCCGGCTAGAAAATTCACCCCTCCACTTT
CASSLAVGRLENSPLHF
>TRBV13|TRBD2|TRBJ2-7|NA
TGTGCCAGCAGCTTAGTCCTAGCGGGAGGGGCGCACGAGCAGTACTTC
CASSLVLAGGAHEQYF
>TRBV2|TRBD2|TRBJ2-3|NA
TGTGCCAGCAGGCAAACGACTAGCGGGGGGGCTGATACGCAGTATTTT
CASRQTTSGGADTQYF
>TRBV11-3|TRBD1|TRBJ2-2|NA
TGTGCCAGCAGCTTTAGGGGATACAGGGGGCTGAACACCGGGGAGCTGTTTTTT
CASSFRGYRGLNTGELFF
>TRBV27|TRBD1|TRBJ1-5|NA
TGTGCCAGCACCCGAGGGACAGGGGGCTTTAGCAATCAGCCCCAGCATTTT
CASTRGTGGFSNQPQHF
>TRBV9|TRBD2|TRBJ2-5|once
TGTGCCAGCAGCTTAGCGGGAGGGCAAGAGACCCAGTACTTC
CASSLAGGQETQYF
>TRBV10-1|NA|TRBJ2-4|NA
TGCGCCGGCAGTGACGACGAAGGCAAAAACATTCAGTACTTC
CAGSDDEGKNIQYF
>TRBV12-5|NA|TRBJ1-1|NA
TGTGCTAGTGGTCCCCCCCCAAACACTGAAGCTTTCTTT
CASGPPPNTEAFF
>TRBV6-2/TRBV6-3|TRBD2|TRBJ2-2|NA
TGTGCCAGCAGTTATCGTCGGCCGGGACTAGCTTCGATCACCGGGGAGCTGTTTTTT
CASSYRRPGLASITGELFF
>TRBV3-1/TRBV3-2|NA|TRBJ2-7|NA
TGTGCCAGCAGCACATCAACCTACGAGCAGTACTTC
CASSTSTYEQYF
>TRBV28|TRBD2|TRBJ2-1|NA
TGTGCCAGCAAGCCCCCGGGACTAGCGAACCACAATGAGCAGTTCTTC
CASKPPGLANHNEQFF
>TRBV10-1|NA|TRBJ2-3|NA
TGCGCCAGCAGTGAAGAGTCTAGCACAGATACGCAGTATTTT
CASSEESSTDTQYF
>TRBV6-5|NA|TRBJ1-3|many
TGTGCCCTTAGTAGCTCTGGAAACACCATATATTTT
CALSSSGNTIYF
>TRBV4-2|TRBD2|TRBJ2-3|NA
TGTGCCAGCAGCCAAGTAACTAGCGGGGGTAGGGATACGCAGTATTTT
CASSQVTSGGRDTQYF
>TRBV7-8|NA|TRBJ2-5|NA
TGTGCCAGCAGCCGACAGGTCCAAGAGACCCAGTACTTC
CASSRQVQETQYF
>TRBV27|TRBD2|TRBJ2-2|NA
TGTGCCAGCAGTTTAACAGCGGGAGCGGTCACCGGGGAGCTGTTTTTT
CASSLTAGAVTGELFF
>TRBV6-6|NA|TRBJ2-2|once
TGTGCCAGCAGTTACCAAGCCCAGGGTTCCGGGGAGCTGTTTTTT
CASSYQAQGSGELFF
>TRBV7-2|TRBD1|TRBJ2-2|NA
TGTGCCAGCAGCTTAGGGTTCGGGCAGGGGGTGGACACCGGGGAGCTGTTTTTT
CASSLGFGQGVDTGELFF
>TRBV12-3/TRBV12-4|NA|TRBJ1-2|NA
TGTGCCAGCAGTTTAGGGGCCAGCGATGGCTACACCTTC
CASSLGASDGYTF
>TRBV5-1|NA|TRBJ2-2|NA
TGCGCCAGCAGCTTTAACACCGGGGAGCTGTTTTTT
CASSFNTGELFF
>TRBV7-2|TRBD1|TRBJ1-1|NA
TGTGCCAGCAGCCCAGGGGGGGCAGGAGGCACTGAAGCTTTCTTT
CASSPGGAGGTEAFF
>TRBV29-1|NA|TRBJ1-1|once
TGCAGCGTATCCCCCCGGTTTGGGACTGAAGCTTTCTTT
CSVSPRFGTEAFF
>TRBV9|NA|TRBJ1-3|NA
TGTGCCAGCAGCTCGGATGGGATTGGAAACACCATATATTTT
CASSSDGIGNTIYF
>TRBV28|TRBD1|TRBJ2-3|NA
TGTGCCAGCAGGGACAGGGGAGAGAGTAGCGGCCTCACAGATACGCAGTATTTT
CASRDRGESSGLTDTQYF
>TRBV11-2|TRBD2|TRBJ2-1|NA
TGTGCCAGCAGCTTAGGGGCTAGCGGGGGGGGCTACAATGAGCAGTTCTTC
CASSLGASGGGYNEQFF
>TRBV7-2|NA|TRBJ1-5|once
TGTGCCAGCAATCCAGGGGCATATCAGCCCCAGCATTTT
CASNPGAYQPQHF
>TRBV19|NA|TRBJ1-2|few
TGTGCCAGTAGTATACCGGGCCTTAACTATGGCTACACCTTC
CASSIPGLNYGYTF
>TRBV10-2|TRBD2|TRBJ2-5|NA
TGCGCCAGCAGCGGGGGGGCCGAGACCCAGTACTTC
CASSGGAETQYF
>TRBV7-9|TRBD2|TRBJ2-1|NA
TGTGCCCTCGGGGGGGATGAGCAGTTCTTC
CALGGDEQFF
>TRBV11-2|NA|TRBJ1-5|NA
TGTGCCAGCAGCTCGAGAGTCAATCAGCCCCAGCATTTT
CASSSRVNQPQHF
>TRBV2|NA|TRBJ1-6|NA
TGTGCCAGCAATCCCGAGAGCTCCTATAATTCACCCCTCCACTTT
CASNPESSYNSPLHF
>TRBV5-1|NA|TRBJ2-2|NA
TGCGCCAGCAGCGTGGACGTCACCGGGGAGCTGTTTTTT
CASSVDVTGELFF
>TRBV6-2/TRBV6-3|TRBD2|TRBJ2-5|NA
TGTGCCAGCAGTGAGATATTGACTAGCGGGCAAGAGACCCAGTACTTC
CASSEILTSGQETQYF
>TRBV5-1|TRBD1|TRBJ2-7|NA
TGCGCCAGCAGCCCGGGGACAGCTAAGTTCTACGAGCAGTACTTC
CASSPGTAKFYEQYF
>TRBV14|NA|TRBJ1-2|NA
TGTGCCAGCAGCCAAGATATTGGAGACGTCTATGGCTACACCTTC
CASSQDIGDVYGYTF
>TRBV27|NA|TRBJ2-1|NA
TGTGCCAGCAGTTTACTCCCGGGGCAATACAATGAGCAGTTCTTC
CASSLLPGQYNEQFF
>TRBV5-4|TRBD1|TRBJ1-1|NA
TGTGCCAGCAGCTTGGAGCGGGGACAGGGGAACACTGAAGCTTTCTTT
CASSLERGQGNTEAFF
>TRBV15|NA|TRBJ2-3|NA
TGTGCCACCAGCTTCGACATAGATACGCAGTATTTT
CATSFDIDTQYF
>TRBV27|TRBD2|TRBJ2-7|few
TGTGCCAGCAGTTCGAGGACTAGCGGGAGGGTAGGGCGCGAGCAGTACTTC
CASSSRTSGRVGREQYF
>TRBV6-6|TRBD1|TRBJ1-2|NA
TGTGCCAGCAGTTACGGGACAGGGATGGGCTATGGCTACACCTTC
CASSYGTGMGYGYTF
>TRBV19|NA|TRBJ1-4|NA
TGTGCCAGTAGTATAGACGGGGGTACTAATGAAAAACTGTTTTTT
CASSIDGGTNEKLFF
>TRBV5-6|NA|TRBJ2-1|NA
TGTGCCAGCAGCTTGAGGAGGAGGGACCACAATGAGCAGTTCTTC
CASSLRRRDHNEQFF